The 21 T cell receptor beta chains listed next were all sequenced from one sample in a study of T cells expressing NK-cell markers. TCRdb reprocessed the 5' RACE reads, keeping one entry per CDR3 protein, no DNA. The clone table shows 550,000 or so distinct CDR3 sequences, with the ten largest holding approximately 3.6%. The material sequenced was blood T cells: a sorted CD56 or NKG2C T cell subset, CD4+ or CD8+ T cells, or bulk PBMC T cells (not recorded which). The origin of the receptors is a man aged 18 to 35 in good health.

V and J are TRBV29-1 and TRBJ2-3; the D call from TCRdb, TRBD1, cannot be confirmed without DNA. The germline gives CDR1 SQVTM, CDR2 ANQGSEA. CDR3 length: 17 residues. CDR3 sequence reads: CSADLLDREASTDTQYF.

The CDR3 here is CASSQGSRAIEQYF. The chain joins TRBV3-1 to TRBJ2-7; TCRdb reports TRBD1, a call that lacks DNA to check it against. Per germline, CDR1 LGHDT and CDR2 YNNKEL (reference sequence). The CDR3 contains 14 residues.

The genes are TRBV7-8 and TRBJ2-1; TCRdb's assignment of TRBD2 cannot be checked, as there is no DNA. The CDR3 extends over 19 amino acids. CDR1 is SGHVS and CDR2 is FQNEAQ in the germline V gene. The CDR3 loop reads CASSDSGLAGGPGYNEQFF.

This rearrangement joins TRBV5-4 to TRBJ2-1; TCRdb reports TRBD2, a call that lacks DNA to check it against. This CDR3 is built from 19 residues. Per the germline V gene, CDR1 is SGHNT and CDR2 is YYREEE (reference sequence). CDR3 sequence: CASSLELAGGLSSYNEQFF. Looking up the rest from reference TRBV5-4 and TRBJ2-1 gives the full variable domain: ETGVTQSPTHLIKTRGQQVTLRCSSQSGHNTVSWYQQALGQGPQFIFQYYREEENGRGNFPPRFSGLQFPNYSSELNVNALELDDSALYLCASSLELAGGLSSYNEQFFGPGTRLTVL.

The V and J genes are TRBV20-1 and TRBJ2-3; with no DNA, the TCRdb D assignment of TRBD2 cannot be verified. CDR1 is DFQATT, CDR2 SNEGSKA, per germline (reference sequence). The CDR3 loop spans 15 amino acids. The CDR3: CSAFNRAGFTDTQYF.

The chain recombines TRBV7-9 with TRBJ2-1; TCRdb proposes TRBD2, but this gene call is untestable without DNA. The CDR3 loop spans 17 amino acids. Germline V gene lookup returns CDR1 SEHNR and CDR2 FQNEAQ (reference sequence). The chain's CDR3 is CASSSPTGRAQFGEQFF. The complete variable domain, with remaining parts taken from reference TRBV7-9 and TRBJ2-1, reads DTGVSQNPRHKITKRGQNVTFRCDPISEHNRLYWYRQTLGQGPEFLTYFQNEAQLEKSRLLSDRFSAERPKGSFSTLEIQRTEQGDSAMYLCASSSPTGRAQFGEQFFGPGTRLTVL.

The V gene is TRBV7-9, the J gene TRBJ2-7; TCRdb outputs TRBD2, but without DNA this stays unchecked. This CDR3 contains 16 residues. Germline V CDR1 and CDR2: SEHNR, FQNEAQ (reference sequence). The CDR3 sequence is CASSRLAGGNSYEQYF.

CDR3: CASSYRTGSTVNTEAFF. The chain is built from TRBV12-3 or TRBV12-4 and TRBJ1-1; TCRdb's D gene call, TRBD1, goes unchecked for lack of DNA. CDR3 size: 17 residues.

The rearrangement uses TRBV12-3 or TRBV12-4 and TRBJ1-6. This CDR3 is 13 amino acids long. CDR3 sequence reads: CASTLGNYSPLHF.

CDR3 sequence reads: CSAVRAGLSYNEQFF. This chain connects TRBV20-1 to TRBJ2-1; TCRdb gives TRBD2 as the D gene, but with no DNA this cannot be confirmed. The length of the CDR3 is 15 residues. Germline values: CDR1 DFQATT, CDR2 SNEGSKA (reference sequence).

The CDR3 sequence is CASSYSQQAFF. V gene TRBV6-5 combines with J gene TRBJ1-1. CDR3 length equals 11 residues. Germline CDR1 MNHEY, CDR2 SVGAGI.

The CDR3 loop reads CSVSDYSNTGELFF. The chain links TRBV29-1 to TRBJ2-2; TCRdb names TRBD2, which stays unverified in the absence of DNA. Germline CDR1 SQVTM, CDR2 ANQGSEA. This CDR3 is 14 amino acids long.

The J gene is TRBJ1-6, the V gene TRBV20-1. From germline, CDR1 is DFQATT and CDR2 SNEGSKA (reference sequence). There are 12 residues in the CDR3. The CDR3 spells CSPTRSNSPLHF.

The gene calls are TRBV20-1 and TRBJ1-4; TCRdb's D call of TRBD1 is untestable without DNA. The V gene's germline CDR1 is DFQATT and CDR2 SNEGSKA (reference sequence). CDR3 length equals 15 residues. CDR3 region: CSARPWGRGAEKLFF.

The chain is built from TRBV4-1 and TRBJ2-3; as DNA is missing, the TRBD1 call by TCRdb cannot be tested. The CDR3 sequence is 15 residues long. Looked up from germline, CDR1 is MGHRA and CDR2 is YSYEKL. CDR3 sequence reads: CASSQRTGEKSTQYF.

The chain combines TRBV11-2 with TRBJ2-2; with no DNA, the TCRdb D assignment of TRBD2 cannot be verified. Germline CDR1 reads SGHAT; CDR2 reads FQNNGV. This CDR3 comprises 15 residues. The CDR3: CASQQRDLRGGELFF.

J is TRBJ2-7 and V is TRBV6-2 or TRBV6-3; TCRdb's D call of TRBD1 is untestable without DNA. The CDR3 is 15 residues long. Germline V gene sequence: CDR1 MNHEY, CDR2 SVGEGT. CDR3 in amino acids: CASSLGRSGVYEQYF.

The chain is built from TRBV28 and TRBJ1-2; TCRdb indicates TRBD1, and absent DNA this call remains unverified. Germline-derived CDR1 and CDR2 are MDHEN and SYDVKM. This CDR3 is built from 13 residues. This CDR3 is CASSLIRGRGYTF.

This sequence joins TRBV15 and TRBJ2-5; TCRdb names TRBD2, which stays unverified in the absence of DNA. Germline lookup yields CDR1 LNHNV and CDR2 YYDKDF (reference sequence). This CDR3 contains 18 residues. The CDR3 loop reads CATSNSGRAGPYQETQYF. The variable domain in full, with the rest retrieved from reference TRBV15 and TRBJ2-5, is DAMVIQNPRYQVTQFGKPVTLSCSQTLNHNVMYWYQQKSSQAPKLLFHYYDKDFNNEADTPDNFQSRRPNTSFCFLDIRSPGLGDTAMYLCATSNSGRAGPYQETQYFGPGTRLLVL.

The CDR3 sequence: CATSASGIRETQYF. The chain employs TRBV15 and TRBJ2-5; the TCRdb D gene call, TRBD2, has no DNA to confirm it. Germline assignment: CDR1 LNHNV and CDR2 YYDKDF (reference sequence). CDR3 length: 14 residues.

This chain links TRBV29-1 with TRBJ2-7; with no DNA, the TCRdb D assignment of TRBD2 cannot be verified. There are 13 residues in the CDR3. In germline, CDR1 is SQVTM, CDR2 ANQGSEA. The CDR3 spells CSVGGTTSYEQYF.